This TCR beta chain was obtained from a study of molecular identifiers for immune sequencing clone quantification. Findings of the study overall: Whereas clones above 20 RNA copies held under 1% of naive-cell molecules, they held over 98% of effector molecules.

Naive CD8 T cells, phenotype CD8+CD4-CCR7+CD45RA+, were sorted. Listed TCR primers, together with previously described methods, were used for the bulk TCR libraries. TCRdb re-derived calls from the PCR reads in MiXCR, one entry per CDR3 protein. Of 300,000 to 400,000 distinct CDR3 sequences listed, over 20% were seen once; the top ten hold 0.75% to 0.85%. The length of the CDR3 is 12 residues. From germline, CDR1 is MGHRA and CDR2 YSYEKL. Comments on this clonotype: Its antigen is not known. The junction differs from germline at one of its ends, possibly a read error.

The source material was naive CD8+ T cells from blood, with Jurkat cell RNA spiked in. Stated subset: FACS-sorted CD8+CD4-CCR7+CD45RA+ naive T cells. The J gene is TRBJ2-2, the V gene TRBV4-1; possible D gene TRBD2, 5 bases. This receptor was identified in a human donor in good health. Some libraries in this study had Jurkat cell RNA spiked in. The CDR3 is CASSLDVGEPFF. The DNA for the CDR3 is TGCGCCAGCAGCCTAGATGTCGGGGAGCCGTTTTTT.